The T cell receptor beta chain under discussion was sequenced for a study of cytomegalovirus exposure and HLA in healthy donors. The study ran its PCR with 60 Vbeta and 13 Jbeta primers. Libraries were prepared by immunoSEQ multiplex PCR; TCRdb keeps only in-frame clonotypes and omits some of them. The sample lists about 160,000 clones, about 80% occurring once. There are a few counts of this clone. This CDR3 comprises 16 residues. Per the germline V gene, CDR1 is SQVTM and CDR2 is ANQGSEA. Trimming pared 5 bases from V and 1 base from J, leaving 20 bases between. Sequenced input: PBMCs. The origin of this receptor is a man in his forties in good health and CMV-seronegative. The chain couples TRBV29-1 to TRBJ2-5; TRBD2 is a possible D gene (7 bases). The CDR3 is CSVPEGGHWIQETQYF. Written as DNA, the CDR3 is TGCAGCGTTCCCGAGGGGGGGCACTGGATCCAAGAGACCCAGTACTTC.